Presented here are 10 T cell receptor beta chains from one specimen sequenced in a study of blood T cells in healthy people across ages. The authors ran a second PCR of roughly 6 to 12 cycles using a sample-barcoded 5' primer and a J-beta primer mix. TCRdb analysed the 5' RACE reads with MiXCR anew, one entry per CDR3 protein. The repertoire consists of 630,000 or so distinct CDR3 sequences, with roughly 31% occurring once and the leading ten covering less than 20%. Material: blood. All receptors come from a woman at least 80 years old in good health.

This clonotype was counted many times. The chain recombines TRBV2 with TRBJ2-7; the match to TRBD1 covers 7 bases. V gave up 2 bases and J gave up 0 bases; unmatched junction bases: 4. The germline V gene encodes CDR1 SNHLY and CDR2 FYNNEI. The CDR3 length is 15 residues. The DNA of the CDR3 is TGTGCCAGCAGTGAAACAGGGGTGAGCTCCTACGAGCAGTACTTC. Its protein is CASSETGVSSYEQYF.

Comments on this clonotype: A much bigger clone sits one base away, suggesting this may be a read error. J is TRBJ2-1 and V is TRBV7-9; TRBD1 matches at 7 bases. The CDR3 runs 15 residues. Looked up from germline, CDR1 is SEHNR and CDR2 is FQNEAQ (reference sequence). CDR3 region: CAGSFPGGSYNEQFF. The CDR3, as DNA: TGTGCCGGCAGCTTCCCAGGGGGCTCCTACAATGAGCAGTTCTTC.

This clonotype was counted only a few times. The chain recombines TRBV18 with TRBJ2-4, with D unresolved. The last part of the DNA fits TRBJ2-7 better; the J call may be wrong. The CDR3 has 15 residues. Germline loops: CDR1 KGHSH, CDR2 LQKENI. CDR3 DNA sequence: TGTGCCAGCTCACCAAAGTCGAGAGGCACCTACGAGCAGTACTTC. This encodes CASSPKSRGTYEQYF.

This clonotype was recorded many times. V gene TRBV5-6 combines with J gene TRBJ2-5; a weak D match, TRBD2 (7 bases). Germline-derived CDR1 and CDR2 are SGHDT and YYEEEE. V was clipped by 7 bases and J by 5 bases, with 18 bases between them. The CDR3 runs to 14 residues. The CDR3 DNA follows: TGTGCCAGCTCACGGGGGGCGTCGGGTGAGACCCAGTACTTC. As protein: CASSRGASGETQYF.

The V and J genes are TRBV30 and TRBJ1-5, with 7 bases lining up with TRBD1. The CDR3 sequence is 15 residues long. Trimming took 3 bases from V and 3 from J; bases not matched to a gene: 8. Germline V gene lookup returns CDR1 GTSNPN and CDR2 SVGIG (reference sequence). The CDR3 sequence: CAWRLKGAFNQPQHF. CDR3 in DNA: TGTGCCTGGAGGTTGAAGGGGGCCTTCAATCAGCCCCAGCATTTT.

The genes are TRBV12-3 or TRBV12-4 and TRBJ1-2; no clear D gene. Trimming pared 7 bases from V and 4 bases from J, leaving 10 bases between. The CDR3 runs 12 residues. CDR3 sequence reads: CASTGTTYGYTF. The CDR3 bases are TGTGCCAGCACGGGCACCACCTATGGCTACACCTTC.

The chain employs TRBV5-1 and TRBJ1-1, with 7 nucleotides matching TRBD1. In germline, CDR1 is SGHRS, CDR2 YFSETQ. Losses at the gene ends were 2 bases for V and 4 bases for J; bases not matched to a gene: 8. This CDR3 is 15 amino acids long. The CDR3 region is CASSFRLGGSTEAFF. Here the CDR3 DNA reads TGCGCCAGCAGCTTCCGCTTAGGGGGCAGCACTGAAGCTTTCTTT. The full variable domain, completed using reference TRBV5-1 and TRBJ1-1, is KAGVTQTPRYLIKTRGQQVTLSCSPISGHRSVSWYQQTPGQGLQFLFEYFSETQRNKGNFPGRFSGRQFSNSRSEMNVSTLELGDSALYLCASSFRLGGSTEAFFGQGTRLTVV.

This clonotype appeared many times. The rearrangement uses TRBV7-9 and TRBJ1-2; D is possibly TRBD1 (6 bases). CDR3 length equals 13 residues. V was clipped by 2 bases and J by 6 bases, with 10 bases between them. The germline V gene has CDR1 SEHNR and CDR2 FQNEAQ (reference sequence). CDR3 DNA: TGTGCCAGCAGCTTATCGGGACACCATGGCTACACCTTC. It translates to CASSLSGHHGYTF.

This chain links TRBV28 with TRBJ1-5, with D perhaps matching TRBD1 (6 bases). Deletions cut 7 bases from V and 5 bases from J, with 18 bases between. Germline-derived CDR1 and CDR2 are MDHEN and SYDVKM. CDR3 length: 15 residues. The CDR3 DNA reads as TGTGCCAGCAACCTCCAGGGGCGTTGGGATCAGCCCCAGCATTTT. Translated, it gives CASNLQGRWDQPQHF.

J is TRBJ2-1 and V is TRBV5-1, with TRBD2 matching over 8 bases. Germline assignment: CDR1 SGHRS and CDR2 YFSETQ. The CDR3 contains 14 residues. Trimming at V came to 6 bases and at J to 2 bases, leaving 4 bases not matched to a gene. The CDR3 here is CASKTSVAYNEQFF. DNA of the CDR3: TGCGCCAGCAAGACTAGCGTTGCCTACAATGAGCAGTTCTTC. Complete variable domain (other parts from reference TRBV5-1 and TRBJ2-1): KAGVTQTPRYLIKTRGQQVTLSCSPISGHRSVSWYQQTPGQGLQFLFEYFSETQRNKGNFPGRFSGRQFSNSRSEMNVSTLELGDSALYLCASKTSVAYNEQFFGPGTRLTVL.